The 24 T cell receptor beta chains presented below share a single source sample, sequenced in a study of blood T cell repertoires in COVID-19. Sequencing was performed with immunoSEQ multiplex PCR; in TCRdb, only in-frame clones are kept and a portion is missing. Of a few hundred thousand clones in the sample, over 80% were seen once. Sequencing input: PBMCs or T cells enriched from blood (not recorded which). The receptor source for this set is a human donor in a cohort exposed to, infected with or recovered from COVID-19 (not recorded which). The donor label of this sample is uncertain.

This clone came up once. CDR3 nucleotide sequence: TGTGCCAGCAGTTACTCGGAGGGCGCAGAGGCCTACGAGCAGTACTTC. It codes for CASSYSEGAEAYEQYF. The chain couples TRBV6-5 to TRBJ2-7; TRBD2 might be the D (6 bases). Germline lookup yields CDR1 MNHEY and CDR2 SVGAGI. The length of the CDR3 is 16 residues. The V and J ends lost 0 bases and 2 bases respectively, with 14 bases between them.

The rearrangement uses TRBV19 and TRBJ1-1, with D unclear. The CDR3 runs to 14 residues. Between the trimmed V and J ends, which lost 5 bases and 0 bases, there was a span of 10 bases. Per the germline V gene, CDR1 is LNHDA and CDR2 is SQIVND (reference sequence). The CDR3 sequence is CASSADRVNTEAFF. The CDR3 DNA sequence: TGTGCCAGTAGTGCTGATCGGGTGAACACTGAAGCTTTCTTT.

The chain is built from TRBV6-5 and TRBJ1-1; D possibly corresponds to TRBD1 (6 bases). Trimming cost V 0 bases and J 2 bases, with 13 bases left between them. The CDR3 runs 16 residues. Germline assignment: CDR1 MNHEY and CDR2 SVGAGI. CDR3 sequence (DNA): TGTGCCAGCAGTTACTCAAGGGGGGGAAGAAACACTGAAGCTTTCTTT. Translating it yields CASSYSRGGRNTEAFF.

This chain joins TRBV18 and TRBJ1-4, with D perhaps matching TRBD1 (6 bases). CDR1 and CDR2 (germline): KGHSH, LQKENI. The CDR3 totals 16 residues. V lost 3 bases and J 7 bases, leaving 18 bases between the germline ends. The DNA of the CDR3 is TGTGCCAGCTCACCCCGAAGTGGGGGCGTAGGTGAAAAACTGTTTTTT. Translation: CASSPRSGGVGEKLFF. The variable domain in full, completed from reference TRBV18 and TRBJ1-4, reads NAGVMQNPRHLVRRRGQEARLRCSPMKGHSHVYWYRQLPEEGLKFMVYLQKENIIDESGMPKERFSAEFPKEGPSILRIQQVVRGDSAAYFCASSPRSGGVGEKLFFGSGTQLSVL.

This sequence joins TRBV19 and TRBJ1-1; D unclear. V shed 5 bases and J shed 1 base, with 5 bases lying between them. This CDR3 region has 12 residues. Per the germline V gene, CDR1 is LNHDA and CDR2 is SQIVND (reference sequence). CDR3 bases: TGTGCCAGTAGTGAGCAGAACACTGAAGCTTTCTTT. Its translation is CASSEQNTEAFF. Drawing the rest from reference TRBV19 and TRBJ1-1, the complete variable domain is DGGITQSPKYLFRKEGQNVTLSCEQNLNHDAMYWYRQDPGQGLRLIYYSQIVNDFQKGDIAEGYSVSREKKESFPLTVTSAQKNPTAFYLCASSEQNTEAFFGQGTRLTVV.

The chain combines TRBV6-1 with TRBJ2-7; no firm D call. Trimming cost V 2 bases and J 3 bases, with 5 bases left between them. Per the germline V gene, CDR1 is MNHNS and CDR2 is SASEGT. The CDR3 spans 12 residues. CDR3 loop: CASSEPSYEQYF. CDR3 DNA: TGTGCCAGCAGTGAACCCAGCTACGAGCAGTACTTC.

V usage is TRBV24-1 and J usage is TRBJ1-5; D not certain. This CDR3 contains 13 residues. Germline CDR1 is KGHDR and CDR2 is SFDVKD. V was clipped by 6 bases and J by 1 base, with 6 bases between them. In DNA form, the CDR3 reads TGTGCCACCAGTCGCGGAAGCAATCAGCCCCAGCATTTT. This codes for CATSRGSNQPQHF.

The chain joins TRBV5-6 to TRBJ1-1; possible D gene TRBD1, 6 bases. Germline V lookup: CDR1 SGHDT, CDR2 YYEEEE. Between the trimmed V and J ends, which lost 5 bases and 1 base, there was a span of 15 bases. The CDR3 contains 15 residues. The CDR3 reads CASSYPDRPNTEAFF. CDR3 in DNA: TGTGCCAGCAGTTATCCAGACAGGCCGAACACTGAAGCTTTCTTT.

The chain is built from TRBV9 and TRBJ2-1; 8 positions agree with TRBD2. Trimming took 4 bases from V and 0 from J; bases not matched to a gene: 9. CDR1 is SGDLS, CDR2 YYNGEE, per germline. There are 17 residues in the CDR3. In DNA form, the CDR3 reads TGTGCCAGCAGCCACATGACTAGCGCTTTCTCCTACAATGAGCAGTTCTTC. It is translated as CASSHMTSAFSYNEQFF. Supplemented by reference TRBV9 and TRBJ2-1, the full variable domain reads DSGVTQTPKHLITATGQRVTLRCSPRSGDLSVYWYQQSLDQGLQFLIQYYNGEERAKGNILERFSAQQFPDLHSELNLSSLELGDSALYFCASSHMTSAFSYNEQFFGPGTRLTVL.

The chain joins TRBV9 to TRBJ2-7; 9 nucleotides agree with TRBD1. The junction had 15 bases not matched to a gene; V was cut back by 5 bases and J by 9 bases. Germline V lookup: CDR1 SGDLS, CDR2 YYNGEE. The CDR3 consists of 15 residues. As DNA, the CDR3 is TGTGCCAGCAGAGAGACCGGGACAGGGCTAATTAGGCAGTACTTC. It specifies CASRETGTGLIRQYF. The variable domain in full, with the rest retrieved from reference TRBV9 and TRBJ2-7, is DSGVTQTPKHLITATGQRVTLRCSPRSGDLSVYWYQQSLDQGLQFLIQYYNGEERAKGNILERFSAQQFPDLHSELNLSSLELGDSALYFCASRETGTGLIRQYFGPGTRLTVT.

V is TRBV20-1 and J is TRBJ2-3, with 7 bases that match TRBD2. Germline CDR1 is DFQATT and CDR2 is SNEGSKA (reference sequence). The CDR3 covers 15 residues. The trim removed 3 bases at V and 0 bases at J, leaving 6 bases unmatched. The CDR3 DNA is TGCAGTGCTAGTGGCGGGGGTGCTAGCACAGATACGCAGTATTTT. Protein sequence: CSASGGGASTDTQYF.

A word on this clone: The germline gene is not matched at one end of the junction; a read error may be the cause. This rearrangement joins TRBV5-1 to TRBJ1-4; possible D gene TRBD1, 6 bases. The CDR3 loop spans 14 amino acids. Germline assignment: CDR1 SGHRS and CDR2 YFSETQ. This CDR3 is CASRTGITSEKLFF. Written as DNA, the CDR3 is TGCGCCAGCCGTACAGGGATAACTAGTGAAAAACTGTTTTTT. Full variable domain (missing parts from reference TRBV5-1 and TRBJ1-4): KAGVTQTPRYLIKTRGQQVTLSCSPISGHRSVSWYQQTPGQGLQFLFEYFSETQRNKGNFPGRFSGRQFSNSRSEMNVSTLELGDSALYLCASRTGITSEKLFFGSGTQLSVL.

CDR3 loop: CASTALTGGGTEAFF. CDR3 nucleotides: TGTGCCAGCACCGCTTTGACAGGGGGAGGGACTGAAGCTTTCTTT. The gene calls are TRBV27 and TRBJ1-1, with 9 bases identical to TRBD1. The CDR3 loop spans 15 amino acids. The V segment lost 7 bases and the J segment 5 bases; nucleotides outside the gene matches: 11. Germline V CDR1 and CDR2: MNHEY, SMNVEV (reference sequence).

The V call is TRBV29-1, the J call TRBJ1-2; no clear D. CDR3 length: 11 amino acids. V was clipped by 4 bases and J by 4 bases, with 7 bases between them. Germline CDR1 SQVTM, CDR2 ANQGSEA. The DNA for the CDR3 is TGCAGCGTTGTAGCCAGCTATGGCTACACCTTC. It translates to CSVVASYGYTF. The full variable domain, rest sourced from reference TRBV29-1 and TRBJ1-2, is SAVISQKPSRDICQRGTSLTIQCQVDSQVTMMFWYRQQPGQSLTLIATANQGSEATYESGFVIDKFPISRPNLTFSTLTVSNMSPEDSSIYLCSVVASYGYTFGSGTRLTVV.

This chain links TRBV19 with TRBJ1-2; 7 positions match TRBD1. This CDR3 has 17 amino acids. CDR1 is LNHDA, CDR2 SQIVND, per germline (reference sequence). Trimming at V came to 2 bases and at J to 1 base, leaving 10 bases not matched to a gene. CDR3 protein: CASSINRRDRNNYGYTF. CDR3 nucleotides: TGTGCCAGTAGTATAAACCGCCGGGACAGAAATAACTATGGCTACACCTTC.

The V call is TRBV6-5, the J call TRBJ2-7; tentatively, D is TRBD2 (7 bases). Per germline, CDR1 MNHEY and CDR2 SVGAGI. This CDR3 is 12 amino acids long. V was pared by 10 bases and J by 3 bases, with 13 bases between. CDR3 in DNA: TGTGCCATACCGGGGGGCCACTACGAGCAGTACTTC. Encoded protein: CAIPGGHYEQYF.

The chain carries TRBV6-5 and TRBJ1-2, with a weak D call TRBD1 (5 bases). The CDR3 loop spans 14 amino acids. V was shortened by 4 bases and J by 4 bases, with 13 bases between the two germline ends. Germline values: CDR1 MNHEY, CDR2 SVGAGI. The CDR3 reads CASSSLAGGYGYTF. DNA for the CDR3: TGTGCCAGCAGTTCATTAGCCGGGGGCTATGGCTACACCTTC.

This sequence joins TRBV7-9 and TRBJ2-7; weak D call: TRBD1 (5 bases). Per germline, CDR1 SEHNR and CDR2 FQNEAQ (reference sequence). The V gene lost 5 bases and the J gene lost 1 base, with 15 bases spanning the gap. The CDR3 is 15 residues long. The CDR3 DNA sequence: TGTGCCAGCAGCCCCCCGACAGACAAGTCCTACGAGCAGTACTTC. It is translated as CASSPPTDKSYEQYF. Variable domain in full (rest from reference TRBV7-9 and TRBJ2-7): DTGVSQNPRHKITKRGQNVTFRCDPISEHNRLYWYRQTLGQGPEFLTYFQNEAQLEKSRLLSDRFSAERPKGSFSTLEIQRTEQGDSAMYLCASSPPTDKSYEQYFGPGTRLTVT.

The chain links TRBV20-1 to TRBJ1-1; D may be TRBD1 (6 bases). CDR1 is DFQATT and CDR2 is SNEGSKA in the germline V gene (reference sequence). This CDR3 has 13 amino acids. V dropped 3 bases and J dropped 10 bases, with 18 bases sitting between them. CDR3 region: CSASYTGTQRAFF. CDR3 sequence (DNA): TGCAGTGCTAGTTACACAGGGACCCAAAGAGCTTTCTTT.

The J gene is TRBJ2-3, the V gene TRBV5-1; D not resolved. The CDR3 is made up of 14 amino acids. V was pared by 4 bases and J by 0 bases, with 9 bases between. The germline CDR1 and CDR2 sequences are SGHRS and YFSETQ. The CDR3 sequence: CASSRAQSTDTQYF. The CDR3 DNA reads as TGCGCCAGCAGCCGCGCCCAAAGCACAGATACGCAGTATTTT.

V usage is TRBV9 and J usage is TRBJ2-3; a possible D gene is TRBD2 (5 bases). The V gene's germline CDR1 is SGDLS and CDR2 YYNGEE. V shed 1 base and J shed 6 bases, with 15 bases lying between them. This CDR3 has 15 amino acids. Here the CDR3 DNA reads TGTGCCAGCAGCGTATCTGGCCTCCGAGGGGATACGCAGTATTTT. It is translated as CASSVSGLRGDTQYF.

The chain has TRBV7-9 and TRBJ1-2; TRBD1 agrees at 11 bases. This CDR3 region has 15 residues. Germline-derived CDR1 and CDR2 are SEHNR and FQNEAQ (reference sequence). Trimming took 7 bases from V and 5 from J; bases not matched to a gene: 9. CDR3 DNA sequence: TGTGCCAGCACCCCGGAAGGGACAGGGGGGTATGGCTACACCTTC. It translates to CASTPEGTGGYGYTF.

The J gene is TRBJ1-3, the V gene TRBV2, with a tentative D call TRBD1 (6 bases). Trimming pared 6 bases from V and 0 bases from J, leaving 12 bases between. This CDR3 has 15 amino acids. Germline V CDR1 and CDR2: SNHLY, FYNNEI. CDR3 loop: CASRRDTPSGNTIYF. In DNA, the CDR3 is TGTGCCAGCAGAAGGGACACTCCCTCTGGAAACACCATATATTTT.

The CDR3 reads CASHVGTGPWDEQFF. CDR3 bases: TGCGCCAGCCACGTTGGGACAGGTCCCTGGGATGAGCAGTTCTTC. The genes are TRBV5-1 and TRBJ2-1; 8 bases are a match to TRBD1. V was pared by 7 bases and J by 8 bases, with 14 bases of the junction left unmatched. Germline lookup yields CDR1 SGHRS and CDR2 YFSETQ. The CDR3 covers 15 residues. The full variable domain, its missing parts supplied by reference TRBV5-1 and TRBJ2-1, is KAGVTQTPRYLIKTRGQQVTLSCSPISGHRSVSWYQQTPGQGLQFLFEYFSETQRNKGNFPGRFSGRQFSNSRSEMNVSTLELGDSALYLCASHVGTGPWDEQFFGPGTRLTVL.